The TCR beta chain under discussion was sequenced for a study of blood T cell repertoires in COVID-19. On the study more broadly: Samples taken during acute and convalescent COVID-19 were collected in the United States, Italy and Spain.

In the original analysis: Amplification of reference gene primers provided the estimated nucleated cell counts. Repertoires were generated with immunoSEQ multiplex PCR, while TCRdb's copy carries only in-frame clones and drops some. For V, J and clone size, that table is used; D and trimming come from the DNA. The sample consists of 45,000 to 60,000 clones, roughly 82% of them appearing once. The CDR3 length is 15 residues. Germline V lookup: CDR1 LNHDA, CDR2 SQIVND (reference sequence). V lost 6 bases and J lost 2, with 16 bases in between. The receptor's source is a woman older than 75 with acute or convalescent COVID-19. The specimen was peripheral blood. J is TRBJ1-2 and V is TRBV19; TRBD1 might be the D (6 bases). The CDR3 spells CASRQTGETNYGYTF. The DNA of the CDR3 is TGTGCCAGTAGACAGACAGGCGAAACAAACTATGGCTACACCTTC.